A single sample is the source of the 9 T cell receptor beta chains below, sequenced in a study of T cells in Graves' hyperthyroidism and ophthalmopathy. TCR beta CDR3 region amplification was performed from RNA transcripts. Researchers ran a first-round RT-PCR on the TCR CDR3 using the HTBI primer set. One entry per CDR3 protein results from TCRdb running MiXCR on the multiplex PCR reads. The sample contains more than 300,000 distinct CDR3 sequences, around a sixth of which appear only once. Source material: blood. These receptors all stem from a man aged 18 to 30 with Graves' ophthalmopathy.

The chain recombines TRBV7-9 with TRBJ1-1; no firm D call. V was clipped by 5 bases and J by 4 bases, with 17 bases between them. In germline, CDR1 is SEHNR, CDR2 FQNEAQ (reference sequence). The CDR3 loop spans 15 amino acids. CDR3 residues: CASSPPVEGLTEAFF. The CDR3 nucleotides read TGTGCCAGCAGCCCCCCGGTGGAGGGCCTCACTGAAGCTTTCTTT.

This clonotype was seen only a few times. The V call is TRBV6-1, the J call TRBJ1-1; 9 bases are a match to TRBD1. Germline CDR1 reads MNHNS; CDR2 reads SASEGT. J was trimmed by 7 bases and V by 5 bases; bases with no gene match: 11. The CDR3 has 15 residues. CDR3 DNA: TGTGCCAGCAGTAATACAGGGGGCGAGGGGGTTGAAGCTTTCTTT. Translating gives CASSNTGGEGVEAFF.

The sample holds many counts of this clonotype. V usage is TRBV12-3 or TRBV12-4 and J usage is TRBJ2-7, with D unclear. Trimming left V 5 bases short and J 2 bases short, with 13 bases between. This CDR3 comprises 14 residues. The CDR3 DNA reads TGTGCCAGCAGTCTACAGCCTGATCCCTACGAGCAGTACTTC. Translation: CASSLQPDPYEQYF.

This clonotype was observed many times. This chain links TRBV6-2 or TRBV6-3 with TRBJ2-7; D not certain. Germline CDR1 is MNHEY and CDR2 is SVGEGT. CDR3 size: 12 residues. V gave up 4 bases and J gave up 6 bases, with 10 bases separating them. DNA for the CDR3: TGTGCCAGCAGTTGGGGTCTGGTCGAGCAGTACTTC. This codes for CASSWGLVEQYF.

The chain is built from TRBV19 and TRBJ2-2; the D gene is possibly TRBD2 (6 bases). This CDR3 contains 15 residues. Germline CDR1 is LNHDA and CDR2 is SQIVND (reference sequence). The V gene lost 3 bases and the J gene lost 6 bases, with 14 bases spanning the gap. The CDR3 DNA is TGTGCCAGTAGTATGACGGGAGTGTACGCCGGGGAGCTGTTTTTT. Translating it yields CASSMTGVYAGELFF. Full variable domain (remainder filled in from reference TRBV19 and TRBJ2-2): DGGITQSPKYLFRKEGQNVTLSCEQNLNHDAMYWYRQDPGQGLRLIYYSQIVNDFQKGDIAEGYSVSREKKESFPLTVTSAQKNPTAFYLCASSMTGVYAGELFFGEGSRLTVL.

This clonotype was picked up a small number of times. An end of the junction does not agree with germline; a read error may underlie this. The genes are TRBV12-3 or TRBV12-4 and TRBJ2-4, with a tentative D call TRBD2 (5 bases). This CDR3 has 14 amino acids. The chain's CDR3 is CANSHSREPGLQYF. The DNA for the CDR3 is TGTGCCAACAGTCACTCCCGAGAACCGGGATTACAGTACTTC.

This clonotype has a count of ten or more. The rearrangement links TRBV7-2 to TRBJ2-5; no firm D call. CDR3 length equals 11 residues. In germline, CDR1 is SGHTA, CDR2 FQGNSA. V was trimmed by 4 bases and J by 7 bases, leaving 7 bases between them. The CDR3 protein is CASSYPGTQYF. DNA for the CDR3: TGTGCCAGCAGCTACCCAGGGACCCAGTACTTC.

This clonotype was seen at least ten times. This chain joins TRBV27 and TRBJ1-1, with D perhaps TRBD1 (5 bases). The CDR3 runs 13 residues. The germline V gene encodes CDR1 MNHEY and CDR2 SMNVEV (reference sequence). Trimming removed 6 bases at V and 2 bases at J, with 10 bases between. In DNA form, the CDR3 reads TGTGCCAGCAGACTCCAGGGAAACACTGAAGCTTTCTTT. Translated, it gives CASRLQGNTEAFF.

This clonotype was seen at least ten times. V and J are TRBV2 and TRBJ2-4; D possibly corresponds to TRBD1 (5 bases). CDR1 and CDR2 from the germline V gene are SNHLY and FYNNEI. The V end lost 5 bases, the J end lost 0 bases, and 14 bases lay between the germline ends. The CDR3 spans 16 residues. CDR3 sequence (DNA): TGTGCCAGCAGTAAGGTGGGCCAGGGAGCCAAAAACATTCAGTACTTC. Its translation: CASSKVGQGAKNIQYF.